The source of this T cell receptor beta chain is a study of blood T cell repertoires in COVID-19 (dated by TCRdb to about 2020). Broadly, across the study: Samples covering the acute and convalescent phases of COVID-19 were provided by collaborators in the United States, Italy and Spain. The material from the prospective study consisted of cDNA or gDNA derived from T cells, B-cell-depleted T cells, or PBMCs. Subjects who had been exposed to COVID-19, were actively infected with it, or had recovered from it provided the deeply sampled blood TCRbeta repertoires that made up the dataset. A freely available public database, intended as a resource for researchers studying the immune response to SARS-CoV-2, is where the repertoires were released. The samples were drawn from two sources: the first 160 participants of the ongoing ImmuneRACE study, and 1,000 to 1,500 subjects contributed by 6 global collaborators. The sample metadata nearly always contained a de-identified subject ID, COVID-19 status, age in years and sex. HLA class I and class II types, where available, came from metadata supplied by the sample provider rather than from assay-based typing. Study-level results and caveats: The amount of clinical and demographic metadata varied by source and participant and was provided uncurated.

The germline V gene provides CDR1 SGHTA and CDR2 FQGTGA. Spanning cysteine to phenylalanine, the CDR3 consists of 15 amino acids. The CDR3 DNA has 45 bases and is translated from base 1. The V end loses 4 bases and the J end loses 2 bases, and a stretch of 14 bases separates them. Comment on this clone: The specificity of this receptor is unknown. Within one base of it there is no much larger clone, and no base qualities were kept.

Each collaborating institution followed its own protocols to collect whole blood in K2EDTA tubes. Collaborator samples were shipped for TCRbeta analysis as frozen whole blood, isolated PBMCs, or DNA extracted from either sample type. The immunoSEQ Assay, a bias-controlled multiplex PCR, was used to amplify TCRbeta CDR3 regions from genomic DNA. As for the original processing: The number of nucleated cells in each sample was estimated from the amplification of reference gene primers within the assay. To quantify the absolute abundance of each unique TCRbeta CDR3 rearrangement, sequence reads were collapsed and filtered. For each sample, productive Simpson clonality was calculated by taking the square root of Simpson's diversity index across productive rearrangements. Drawn from immuneACCESS, this table holds only the in-frame rearrangements with V and J called that TCRdb kept. Clones are partly lost; checked studies trace under half to an unresolved V gene and leave the rest unexplained. The DNA was the basis for D and trimming; V, J and clone size are from that table. The sample includes tens of thousands of clones, with around 84% observed a single time. The ten largest clones add up to around 8% of the sample.

The specimen was peripheral blood. The sequence was obtained from a human donor in a cohort sampled during active COVID-19. The V and J segments used are TRBV7-3 and TRBJ2-5; the D gene is perhaps TRBD1, on 6 matching bases. The CDR3 corresponds to CASSSLPGQQETQYF. The DNA is TGTGCCAGCAGCTCCTTGCCGGGACAACAAGAGACCCAGTACTTC.